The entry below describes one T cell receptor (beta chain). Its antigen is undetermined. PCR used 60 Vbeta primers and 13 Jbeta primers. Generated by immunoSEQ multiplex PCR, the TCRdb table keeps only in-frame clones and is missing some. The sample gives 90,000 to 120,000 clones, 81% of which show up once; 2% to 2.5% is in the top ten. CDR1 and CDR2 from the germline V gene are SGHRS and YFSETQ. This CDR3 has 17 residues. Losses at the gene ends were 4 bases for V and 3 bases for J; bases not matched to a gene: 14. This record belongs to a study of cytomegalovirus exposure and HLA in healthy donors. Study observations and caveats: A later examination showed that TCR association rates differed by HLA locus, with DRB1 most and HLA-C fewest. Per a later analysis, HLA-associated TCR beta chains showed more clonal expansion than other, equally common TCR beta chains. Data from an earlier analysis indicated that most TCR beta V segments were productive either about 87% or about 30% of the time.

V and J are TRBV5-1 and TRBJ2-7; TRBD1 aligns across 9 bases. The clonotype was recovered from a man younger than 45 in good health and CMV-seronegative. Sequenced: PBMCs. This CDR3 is CASSRTIDRGGFYEQYF. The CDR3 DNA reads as TGCGCCAGCAGCCGAACCATTGACAGGGGGGGGTTCTACGAGCAGTACTTC.